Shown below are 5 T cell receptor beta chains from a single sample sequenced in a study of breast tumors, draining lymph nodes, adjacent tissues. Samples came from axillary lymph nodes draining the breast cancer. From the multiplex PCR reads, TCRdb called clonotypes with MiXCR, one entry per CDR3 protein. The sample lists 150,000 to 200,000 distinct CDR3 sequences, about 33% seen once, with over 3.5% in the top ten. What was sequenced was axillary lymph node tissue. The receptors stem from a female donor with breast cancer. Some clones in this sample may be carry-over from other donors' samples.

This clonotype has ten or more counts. CDR3 DNA sequence: TGTGCCAGCTCACCTAAGGGGACTGGACAACAAGAGACCCAGTACTTC. It encodes CASSPKGTGQQETQYF. The J gene is TRBJ2-5, the V gene TRBV18, with D possibly matching TRBD2 (6 bases). CDR1 is KGHSH and CDR2 is LQKENI in the germline V gene. V shed 3 bases and J shed 2 bases, with 16 bases lying between them. The CDR3 runs 16 residues.

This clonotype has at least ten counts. The CDR3 nucleotides are TGCAGTGCTAGCGGGGAAAGCTCCTACGAGCAGTACTTC. Translated: CSASGESSYEQYF. This chain uses TRBV20-1 with TRBJ2-7; the D gene is possibly TRBD2 (5 bases). The V and J ends lost 3 bases and 0 bases respectively, with 9 bases between them. The CDR3 contains 13 residues. Germline-derived CDR1 and CDR2 are DFQATT and SNEGSKA (reference sequence).

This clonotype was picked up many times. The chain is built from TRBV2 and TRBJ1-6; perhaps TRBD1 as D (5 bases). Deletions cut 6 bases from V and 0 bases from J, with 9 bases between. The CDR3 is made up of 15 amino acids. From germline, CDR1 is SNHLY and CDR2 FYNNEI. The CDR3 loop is CASRADSSYNSPLHF. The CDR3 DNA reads TGTGCCAGCAGGGCTGACAGCTCCTATAATTCACCCCTCCACTTT.

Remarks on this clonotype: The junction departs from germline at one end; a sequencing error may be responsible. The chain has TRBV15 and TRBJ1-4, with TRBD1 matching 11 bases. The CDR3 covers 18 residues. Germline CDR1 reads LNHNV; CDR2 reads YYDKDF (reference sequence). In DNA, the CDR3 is TGTGCCACCAGCTCGCTGGCGGGACAGGGGGGACGGGATGAAAAACTGTCTTTT. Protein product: CATSSLAGQGGRDEKLSF.

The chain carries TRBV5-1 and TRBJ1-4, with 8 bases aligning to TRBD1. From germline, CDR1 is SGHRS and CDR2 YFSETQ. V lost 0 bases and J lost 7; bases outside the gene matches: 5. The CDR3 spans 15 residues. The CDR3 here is CASSLGADRGEKLFF. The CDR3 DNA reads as TGCGCCAGCAGCTTGGGAGCAGACAGGGGTGAAAAACTGTTTTTT.